Below, one T cell receptor (beta chain) is given with its context. These data come from a study of blood T cell repertoires in COVID-19. About the research overall: Collection of acute and convalescent COVID-19 samples took place in the United States, Italy and Spain. Nucleic acid was either cDNA or gDNA, and it came from T cells, B-cell-depleted T cells, or PBMCs.

As processed by the authors: From reference gene primer amplification, estimates of nucleated cell counts were derived. Profiling relied on immunoSEQ multiplex PCR, and the TCRdb table lists in-frame clones only, not all of them. D and trimming were read from the DNA, whereas the V and J calls and clone size are those reported in that table. The sample includes some 150,000 clones, around 82% of them seen just once. The V end lost 4 bases, the J end lost 4 bases, and 14 bases lay between the germline ends. Germline V gene sequence: CDR1 SGHTA, CDR2 FQGNSA. The CDR3 is 14 amino acids. Sample: peripheral blood. This TCR came from a man aged 55 to 70 who had recovered from COVID-19. J is TRBJ2-7 and V is TRBV7-2, with D possibly being TRBD2 (6 bases). The DNA for the CDR3 is TGTGCCAGCAGCTCGACGGGCGGAGGGTACGAGCAGTACTTC. This sequence encodes CASSSTGGGYEQYF.